A selection of T cell receptor beta chains follows, all from one sample in a study of T cell responses to AZD1222 COVID-19 vaccine. Measured with immunoSEQ multiplex PCR; TCRdb has only the in-frame clones, and not every one. Of around 150,000 clones in the sample, approximately 93% are singletons; the top ten hold 1% to 1.5%. Sequencing was performed on peripheral blood, taken 28 days after the second AZD1222 dose. The receptors were gathered from an adult who received the AZD1222 COVID-19 vaccine. CDR3s leave out the opening cysteine and the closing phenylalanine or tryptophan.

V: TRBV12-3/TRBV12-4
J: TRBJ2-3
CDR3: ASSLITDTQY

V: TRBV29-1
J: TRBJ2-2
CDR3: SVKKVSSGGTGELF

V: TRBV7-2
J: TRBJ1-1
CDR3: ASSLESYTEAF

V: TRBV5-1
J: TRBJ2-7
CDR3: ASNYEQY

V: TRBV7-8
J: TRBJ1-2
CDR3: ASSYPEGAGGYT

V: TRBV7-9
J: TRBJ1-1
CDR3: ASSLLTVNTEAF

V: TRBV19
J: TRBJ1-3
CDR3: ASSILWSSGNTIY

V: TRBV18
J: TRBJ1-2
CDR3: ASSAGDVGYT

V: TRBV2
J: TRBJ1-5
CDR3: ASSSSDGYSNQPQH

V: TRBV5-1
J: TRBJ2-2
CDR3: ASSPGTSGPGELF

V: TRBV5-6
J: TRBJ1-6
CDR3: ASTRGVGMNSPLH

V: TRBV27
J: TRBJ2-1
CDR3: ASAGLKGEQF

V: TRBV28
J: TRBJ2-7
CDR3: ASTPVAGYEQY

V: TRBV5-4
J: TRBJ2-3
CDR3: ASRRKGTVTDTQY

V: TRBV9
J: TRBJ2-5
CDR3: ASSVVSGQETQY